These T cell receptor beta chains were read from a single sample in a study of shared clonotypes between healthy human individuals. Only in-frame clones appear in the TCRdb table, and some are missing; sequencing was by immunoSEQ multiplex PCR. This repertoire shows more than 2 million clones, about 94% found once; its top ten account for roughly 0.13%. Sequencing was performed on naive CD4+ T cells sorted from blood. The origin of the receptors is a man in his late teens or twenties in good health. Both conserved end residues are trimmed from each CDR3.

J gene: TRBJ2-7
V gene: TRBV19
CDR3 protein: ASSLRDGYEQY

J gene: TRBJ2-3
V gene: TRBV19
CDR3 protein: ASRIGKGDTQY

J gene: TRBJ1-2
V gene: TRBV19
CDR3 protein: ASSRPGQVTGYT

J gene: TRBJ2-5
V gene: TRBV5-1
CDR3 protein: ASSEGLAGGGETQY

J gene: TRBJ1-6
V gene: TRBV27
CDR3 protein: ASSFLYNSPLH

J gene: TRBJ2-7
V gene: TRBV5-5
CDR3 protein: ASSLNAVAGGEQY

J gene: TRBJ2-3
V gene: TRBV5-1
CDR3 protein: ASSLVRGTDTQY

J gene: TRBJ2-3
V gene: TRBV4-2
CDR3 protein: ASSSAGTGKDDTQY

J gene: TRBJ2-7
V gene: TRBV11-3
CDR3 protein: ASSVSGSHTYEQY

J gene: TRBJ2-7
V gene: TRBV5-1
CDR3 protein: ASSLGTTGTLYEQY